This is a list of T cell receptor beta chains from one sample in a study of blood T cell repertoires in COVID-19. Here immunoSEQ multiplex PCR was the method, and the copy in TCRdb shows in-frame clones only, minus some. The profile shows around 54,000 clones, about nine tenths of them singletons. Sequenced: peripheral blood. These TCRs come from a human donor in a cohort sampled during active COVID-19. Each CDR3 is given with its conserved first and last residue. Each record gives: V gene, CDR3 length, D gene, J gene, CDR3 protein. A D gene is named only where the DNA matches it firmly.

V: TRBV19; length: 16; D: NA; J: TRBJ1-6; CDR3: CASSAAGSSYNSPLHF
V: TRBV11-1; length: 15; D: TRBD2; J: TRBJ2-1; CDR3: CASRPTTSGYNEQFF
V: TRBV28; length: 11; D: NA; J: TRBJ1-1; CDR3: CASSIELEAFF
V: TRBV3-1/TRBV3-2; length: 15; D: NA; J: TRBJ2-3; CDR3: CASSQDGAGWDTQYF
V: TRBV19; length: 16; D: TRBD2; J: TRBJ2-1; CDR3: CASSPGTSGSGHEQFF
V: TRBV9; length: 12; D: NA; J: TRBJ2-5; CDR3: CASSGVQETQYF
V: TRBV7-9; length: 14; D: NA; J: TRBJ2-6; CDR3: CASSFPGGANVLTF
V: TRBV3-1/TRBV3-2; length: 14; D: NA; J: TRBJ2-1; CDR3: CASSQTGMGNEQFF
V: TRBV2; length: 13; D: NA; J: TRBJ2-6; CDR3: CASSRQGANVLTF
V: TRBV5-5; length: 14; D: TRBD1; J: TRBJ2-7; CDR3: CASSMGQQNYEQYF
V: TRBV30; length: 13; D: NA; J: TRBJ1-5; CDR3: CAWSVSSGQPQHF
V: TRBV18; length: 13; D: TRBD1; J: TRBJ1-1; CDR3: CASSPVGGSEAFF
V: TRBV4-1; length: 13; D: NA; J: TRBJ2-5; CDR3: CASSLDTQETQYF
V: TRBV6-1; length: 16; D: NA; J: TRBJ2-7; CDR3: CASSEASWQGNDEQYF
V: TRBV28; length: 14; D: TRBD2; J: TRBJ2-7; CDR3: CASSLAGGRKEQYF
V: TRBV3-1/TRBV3-2; length: 16; D: TRBD2; J: TRBJ2-7; CDR3: CASSQETSGLSYEQYF
V: TRBV11-2; length: 13; D: NA; J: TRBJ2-3; CDR3: CASSSEPEDTQYF
V: TRBV28; length: 16; D: TRBD1; J: TRBJ2-7; CDR3: CASSSSGQGANYEQYF
V: TRBV11-2; length: 17; D: NA; J: TRBJ2-4; CDR3: CASSSARWGEAKNIQYF
V: TRBV25-1; length: 15; D: TRBD2; J: TRBJ2-7; CDR3: CASSAGREGLYEQYF
V: TRBV28; length: 14; D: NA; J: TRBJ1-2; CDR3: CASSVTGQSPGYTF
V: TRBV6-1; length: 16; D: NA; J: TRBJ2-7; CDR3: CASSEALLALYYEQYF
V: TRBV19; length: 17; D: TRBD2; J: TRBJ2-2; CDR3: CASSIVCLAGEFGELFF
V: TRBV28; length: 13; D: NA; J: TRBJ1-5; CDR3: CASTLTGFGPQHF
V: TRBV27; length: 14; D: TRBD2; J: TRBJ2-7; CDR3: CASSNLAGAYEQYF
V: TRBV2; length: 13; D: NA; J: TRBJ1-5; CDR3: CASKFGANQPQHF
V: TRBV3-1/TRBV3-2; length: 14; D: TRBD2; J: TRBJ2-5; CDR3: CASSPRLAQETQYF
V: TRBV6-1; length: 16; D: NA; J: TRBJ2-6; CDR3: CASSAQVSSGANVLTF
V: TRBV5-1; length: 15; D: NA; J: TRBJ1-1; CDR3: CASSLEGGAGTEAFF
V: TRBV6-1; length: 17; D: NA; J: TRBJ2-7; CDR3: CASSEDPLRGYPYEQYF
V: TRBV6-5; length: 13; D: NA; J: TRBJ1-2; CDR3: CASRHETGSGYTF
V: TRBV27; length: 16; D: TRBD1; J: TRBJ1-4; CDR3: CASSTAGQGVWEKLFF
V: TRBV24-1; length: 19; D: TRBD2; J: TRBJ2-2; CDR3: CATSPPGPGLPGNTGELFF
V: TRBV5-1; length: 14; D: NA; J: TRBJ2-7; CDR3: CASSVGDPGGEQYF
V: TRBV29-1; length: 15; D: TRBD1; J: TRBJ1-2; CDR3: CSVALGTGVGYGYTF
V: TRBV9; length: 17; D: TRBD2; J: TRBJ2-2; CDR3: CASSPRTSGRIAGELFF
V: TRBV30; length: 20; D: NA; J: TRBJ2-7; CDR3: CAWRRMSALIRTEHSYEQYF
V: TRBV27; length: 15; D: NA; J: TRBJ2-2; CDR3: CASRLAAANTGELFF
V: TRBV6-1; length: 13; D: NA; J: TRBJ1-1; CDR3: CASSDRENTEAFF
V: TRBV5-1; length: 15; D: TRBD2; J: TRBJ2-7; CDR3: CASSPTSGVSYEQYF
V: TRBV13; length: 17; D: NA; J: TRBJ2-1; CDR3: CASSLGIGSSAYNEQFF
V: TRBV6-5; length: 13; D: NA; J: TRBJ1-5; CDR3: CASRASPRQPQHF
V: TRBV5-5; length: 15; D: TRBD1; J: TRBJ2-2; CDR3: CASRMTGVNTGELFF
V: TRBV19; length: 16; D: NA; J: TRBJ2-1; CDR3: CASRQLGGSRYNEQFF
V: TRBV6-6; length: 12; D: NA; J: TRBJ1-5; CDR3: CASRGAAGPQHF
V: TRBV19; length: 12; D: NA; J: TRBJ2-7; CDR3: CASSANSYEQYF
V: TRBV24-1; length: 14; D: TRBD2; J: TRBJ2-1; CDR3: CATSVPGRGAEQFF
V: TRBV29-1; length: 13; D: NA; J: TRBJ2-1; CDR3: CSVVVNLRNEQFF
V: TRBV6-6; length: 16; D: NA; J: TRBJ2-1; CDR3: CASSYPRGGGGNEQFF
V: TRBV29-1; length: 15; D: NA; J: TRBJ2-7; CDR3: CSVEGGSGSSYEQYF
V: TRBV4-2; length: 14; D: TRBD1; J: TRBJ2-7; CDR3: CASSQGTGGAEQYF